The clone carrying this TCR beta chain was recorded once. Seattle patients were enrolled during active infection and followed longitudinally. These data originate in a study of blood T cell repertoires in COVID-19. Overall study: The United States, Italy and Spain supplied acute and convalescent COVID-19 samples. Sources were T cells, B-cell-depleted T cells, or PBMCs; the material itself was cDNA or gDNA.

V shed 7 bases and J 5 bases; nucleotides not matched to a gene: 12. The CDR3 spans 15 residues. The V gene's germline CDR1 is SEHNR and CDR2 FQNEAQ (reference sequence). Authors' processing steps: Using reference gene primer amplification, nucleated cell counts were estimated. Measured with immunoSEQ multiplex PCR; TCRdb has only the in-frame clones, and not every one. The V and J calls and clone size come from that table; D and trimming were worked out from the DNA. Found here are about 160,000 clones, 70% to 90% of them singletons; the top ten hold roughly 8%. The sequencing sample was made of peripheral blood. This sequence joins TRBV7-9 and TRBJ2-7; TRBD2 aligns across 9 bases. The sequence was obtained from an older woman with COVID-19, enrolled during active disease. The CDR3 protein is CASTLVSGRNDEQYF. The CDR3 DNA sequence: TGTGCCAGCACCCTCGTGAGCGGGAGGAATGACGAGCAGTACTTC.